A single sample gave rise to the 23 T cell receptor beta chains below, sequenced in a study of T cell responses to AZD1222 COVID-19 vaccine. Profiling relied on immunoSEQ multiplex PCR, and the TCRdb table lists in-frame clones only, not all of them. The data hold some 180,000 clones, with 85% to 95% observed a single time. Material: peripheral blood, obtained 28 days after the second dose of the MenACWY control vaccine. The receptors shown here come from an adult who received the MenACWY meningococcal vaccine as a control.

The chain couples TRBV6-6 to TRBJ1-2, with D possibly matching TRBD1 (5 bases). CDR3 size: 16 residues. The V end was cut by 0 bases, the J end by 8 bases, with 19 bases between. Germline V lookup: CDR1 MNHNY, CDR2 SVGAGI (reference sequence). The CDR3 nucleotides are TGTGCCAGCAGTTACTCGACGGGGGAGGCTATGGGCGGCTACACCTTC. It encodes CASSYSTGEAMGGYTF.

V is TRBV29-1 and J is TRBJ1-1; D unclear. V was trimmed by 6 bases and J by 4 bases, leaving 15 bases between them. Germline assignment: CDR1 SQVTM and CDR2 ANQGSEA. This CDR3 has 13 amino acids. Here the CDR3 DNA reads TGCAGCGTGGCGCGTCCTTTGGGCACTGAAGCTTTCTTT. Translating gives CSVARPLGTEAFF.

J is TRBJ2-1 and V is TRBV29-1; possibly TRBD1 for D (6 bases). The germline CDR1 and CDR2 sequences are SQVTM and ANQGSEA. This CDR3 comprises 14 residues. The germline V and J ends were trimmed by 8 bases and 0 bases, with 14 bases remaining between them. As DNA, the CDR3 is TGCAGCTCGGCTCGGACAGCCTCCTACAATGAGCAGTTCTTC. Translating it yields CSSARTASYNEQFF.

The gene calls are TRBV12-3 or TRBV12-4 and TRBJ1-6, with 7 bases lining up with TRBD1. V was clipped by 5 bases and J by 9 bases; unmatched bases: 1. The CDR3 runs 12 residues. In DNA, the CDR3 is TGTGCCAGCAGTCAGGGGGTTTCACCCCTCCACTTT. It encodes CASSQGVSPLHF.

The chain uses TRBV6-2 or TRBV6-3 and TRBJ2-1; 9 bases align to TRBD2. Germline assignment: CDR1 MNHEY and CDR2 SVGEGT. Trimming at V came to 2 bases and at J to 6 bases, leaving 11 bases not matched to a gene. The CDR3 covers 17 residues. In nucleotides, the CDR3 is TGTGCCAGCAGTTACCCTCCTTCGGCGGGGGGGCTCAATGAGCAGTTCTTC. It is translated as CASSYPPSAGGLNEQFF.

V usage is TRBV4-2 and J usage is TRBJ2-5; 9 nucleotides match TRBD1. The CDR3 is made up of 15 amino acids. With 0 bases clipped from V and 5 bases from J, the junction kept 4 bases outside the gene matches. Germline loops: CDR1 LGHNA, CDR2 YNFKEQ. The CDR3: CASSQEGQGGETQYF. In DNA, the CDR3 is TGTGCCAGCAGCCAAGAGGGACAGGGAGGGGAGACCCAGTACTTC.

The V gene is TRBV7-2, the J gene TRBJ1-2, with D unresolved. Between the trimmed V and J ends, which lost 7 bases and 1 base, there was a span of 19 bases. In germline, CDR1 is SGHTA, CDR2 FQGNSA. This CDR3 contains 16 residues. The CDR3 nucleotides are TGTGCCAGCACCGTGACGTCAGCTACGTTTAACTATGGCTACACCTTC. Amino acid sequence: CASTVTSATFNYGYTF.

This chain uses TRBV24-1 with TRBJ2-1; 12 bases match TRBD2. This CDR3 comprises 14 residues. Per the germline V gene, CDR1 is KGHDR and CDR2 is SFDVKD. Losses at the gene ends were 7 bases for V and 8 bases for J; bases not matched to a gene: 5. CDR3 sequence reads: CATSPSGGAYEQFF. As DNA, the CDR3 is TGTGCCACCAGCCCTAGCGGGGGGGCCTATGAGCAGTTCTTC.

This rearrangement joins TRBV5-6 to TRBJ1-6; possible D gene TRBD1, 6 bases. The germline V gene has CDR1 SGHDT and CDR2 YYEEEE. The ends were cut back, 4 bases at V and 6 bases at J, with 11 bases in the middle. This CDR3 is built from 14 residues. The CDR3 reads CASSVDSRNSPLHF. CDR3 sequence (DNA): TGTGCCAGCAGCGTGGACAGCCGTAATTCACCCCTCCACTTT.

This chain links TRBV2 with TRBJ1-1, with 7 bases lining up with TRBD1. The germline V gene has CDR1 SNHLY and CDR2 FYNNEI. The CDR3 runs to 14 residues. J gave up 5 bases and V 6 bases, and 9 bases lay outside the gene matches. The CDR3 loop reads CASRRQGDVTEAFF. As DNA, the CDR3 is TGTGCCAGCAGGAGACAGGGTGATGTAACTGAAGCTTTCTTT.

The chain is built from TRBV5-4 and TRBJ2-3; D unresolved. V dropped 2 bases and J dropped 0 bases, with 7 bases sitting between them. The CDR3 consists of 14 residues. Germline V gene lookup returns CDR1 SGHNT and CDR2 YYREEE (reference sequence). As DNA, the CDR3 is TGTGCCAGCAGCTTTAAAATTAGCACAGATACGCAGTATTTT. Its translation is CASSFKISTDTQYF.

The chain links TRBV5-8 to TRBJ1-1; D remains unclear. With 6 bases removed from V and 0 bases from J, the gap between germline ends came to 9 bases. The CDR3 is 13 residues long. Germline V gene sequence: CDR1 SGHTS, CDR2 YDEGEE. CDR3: CASTLTLNTEAFF. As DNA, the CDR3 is TGTGCCAGCACCCTAACCTTGAACACTGAAGCTTTCTTT. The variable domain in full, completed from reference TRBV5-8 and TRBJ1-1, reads EAGVTQSPTHLIKTRGQQATLRCSPISGHTSVYWYQQALGLGLQFLLWYDEGEERNRGNFPPRFSGRQFPNYSSELNVNALELEDSALYLCASTLTLNTEAFFGQGTRLTVV.

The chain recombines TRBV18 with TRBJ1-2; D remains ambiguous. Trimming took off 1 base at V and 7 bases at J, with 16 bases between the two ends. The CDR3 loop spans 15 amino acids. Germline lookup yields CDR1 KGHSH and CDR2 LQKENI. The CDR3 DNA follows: TGTGCCAGCTCACCACTAAGTTTGGAGGCCTCTGGCTACACCTTC. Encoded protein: CASSPLSLEASGYTF. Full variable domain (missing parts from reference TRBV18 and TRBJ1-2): NAGVMQNPRHLVRRRGQEARLRCSPMKGHSHVYWYRQLPEEGLKFMVYLQKENIIDESGMPKERFSAEFPKEGPSILRIQQVVRGDSAAYFCASSPLSLEASGYTFGSGTRLTVV.

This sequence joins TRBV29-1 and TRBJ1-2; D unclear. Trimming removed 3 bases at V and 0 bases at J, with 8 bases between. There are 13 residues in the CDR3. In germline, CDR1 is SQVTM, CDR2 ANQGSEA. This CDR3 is CSVESATNYGYTF. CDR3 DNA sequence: TGCAGCGTTGAGTCGGCCACTAACTATGGCTACACCTTC.

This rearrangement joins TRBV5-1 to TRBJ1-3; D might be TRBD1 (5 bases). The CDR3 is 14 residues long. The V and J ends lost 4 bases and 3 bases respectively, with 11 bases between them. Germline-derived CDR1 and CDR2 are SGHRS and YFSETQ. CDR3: CASSPGGFGNTIYF. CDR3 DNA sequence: TGCGCCAGCAGCCCGGGGGGATTTGGAAACACCATATATTTT. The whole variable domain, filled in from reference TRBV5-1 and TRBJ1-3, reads KAGVTQTPRYLIKTRGQQVTLSCSPISGHRSVSWYQQTPGQGLQFLFEYFSETQRNKGNFPGRFSGRQFSNSRSEMNVSTLELGDSALYLCASSPGGFGNTIYFGEGSWLTVV.

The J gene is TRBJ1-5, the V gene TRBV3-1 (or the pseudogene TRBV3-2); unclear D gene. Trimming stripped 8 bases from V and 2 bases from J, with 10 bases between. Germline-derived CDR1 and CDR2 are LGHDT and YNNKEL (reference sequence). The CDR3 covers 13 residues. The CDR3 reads CASSEWGNQPQHF. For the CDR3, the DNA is TGTGCCAGCTCCGAGTGGGGCAATCAGCCCCAGCATTTT.

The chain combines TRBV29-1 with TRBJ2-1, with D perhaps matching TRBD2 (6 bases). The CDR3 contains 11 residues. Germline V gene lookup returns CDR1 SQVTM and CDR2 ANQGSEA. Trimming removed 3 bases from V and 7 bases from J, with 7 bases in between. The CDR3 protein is CSVDGGNEQFF. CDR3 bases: TGCAGCGTTGATGGGGGGAATGAGCAGTTCTTC.

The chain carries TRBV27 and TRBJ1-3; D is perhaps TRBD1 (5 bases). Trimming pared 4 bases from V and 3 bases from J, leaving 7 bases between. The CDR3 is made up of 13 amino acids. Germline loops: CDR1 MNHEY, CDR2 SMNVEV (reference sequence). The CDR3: CASSWDGGNTIYF. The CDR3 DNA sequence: TGTGCCAGCAGTTGGGACGGTGGAAACACCATATATTTT.

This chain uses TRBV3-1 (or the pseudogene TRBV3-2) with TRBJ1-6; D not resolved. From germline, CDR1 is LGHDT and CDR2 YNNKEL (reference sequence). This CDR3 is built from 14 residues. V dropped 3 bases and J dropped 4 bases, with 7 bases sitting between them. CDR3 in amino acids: CASSQGEYNSPLHF. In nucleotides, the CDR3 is TGTGCCAGCAGCCAGGGAGAATATAATTCACCCCTCCACTTT.

The CDR3 is CASSWGQGGTNTEAFF. The CDR3 DNA reads TGTGCCAGCTCATGGGGGCAGGGGGGCACGAACACTGAAGCTTTCTTT. The chain joins TRBV18 to TRBJ1-1; 7 nucleotides align to TRBD1. CDR1 and CDR2 from the germline V gene are KGHSH and LQKENI. The CDR3 has 16 residues. V lost 5 bases and J lost 1; bases outside the gene matches: 10. Filled out from reference TRBV18 and TRBJ1-1, the complete variable domain reads NAGVMQNPRHLVRRRGQEARLRCSPMKGHSHVYWYRQLPEEGLKFMVYLQKENIIDESGMPKERFSAEFPKEGPSILRIQQVVRGDSAAYFCASSWGQGGTNTEAFFGQGTRLTVV.

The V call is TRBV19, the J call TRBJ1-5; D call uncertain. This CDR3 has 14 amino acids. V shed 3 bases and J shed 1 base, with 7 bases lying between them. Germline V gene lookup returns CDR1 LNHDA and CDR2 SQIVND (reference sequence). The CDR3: CASSMAWSNQPQHF. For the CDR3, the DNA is TGTGCCAGTAGTATGGCCTGGAGCAATCAGCCCCAGCATTTT. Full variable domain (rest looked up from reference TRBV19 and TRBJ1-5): DGGITQSPKYLFRKEGQNVTLSCEQNLNHDAMYWYRQDPGQGLRLIYYSQIVNDFQKGDIAEGYSVSREKKESFPLTVTSAQKNPTAFYLCASSMAWSNQPQHFGDGTRLSIL.

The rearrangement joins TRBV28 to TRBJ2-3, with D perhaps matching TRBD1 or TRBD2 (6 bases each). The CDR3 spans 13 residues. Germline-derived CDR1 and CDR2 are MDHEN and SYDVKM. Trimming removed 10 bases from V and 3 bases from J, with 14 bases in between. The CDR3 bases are TGTGCCACCTTGGGGGGCGCAACAGATACGCAGTATTTT. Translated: CATLGGATDTQYF.

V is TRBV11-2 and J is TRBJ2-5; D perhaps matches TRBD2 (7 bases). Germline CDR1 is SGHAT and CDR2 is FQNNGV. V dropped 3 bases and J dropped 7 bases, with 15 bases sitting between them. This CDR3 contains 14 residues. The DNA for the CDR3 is TGTGCCAGCAGCTTTATGAGGGGGGGTGGGACCCAGTACTTC. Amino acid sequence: CASSFMRGGGTQYF.